This T cell receptor (beta chain) was sequenced in a study of CD8 T cells in Susac syndrome. TEMRA cells were FACS-enriched, while CD8+ and CD4+ T cells were negatively isolated. The germline V gene encodes CDR1 MDHEN and CDR2 SYDVKM. V lost 2 bases and J 2 bases, leaving 13 bases between the germline ends. The CDR3 consists of 16 residues. About 0.45 to 1 ug RNA was reverse transcribed with random hexamers. Multiplex PCR with immunoSEQ amplified the TCR beta CDR3 across 54 Vbeta and 13 Jbeta. TCRdb recomputed calls from the immunoSEQ multiplex PCR reads with MiXCR, one row per CDR3 protein. The table includes under 150,000 distinct CDR3 sequences, roughly 76% detected once.

Material for sequencing was CD8+ T cells from PBMCs. The V gene is TRBV28, the J gene TRBJ1-5; D gene ambiguous. The sequence was obtained from a human donor with multiple sclerosis. The CDR3 sequence: CASSLISKAGNQPQHF. CDR3 DNA: TGTGCCAGCAGTTTAATATCCAAGGCGGGCAATCAGCCCCAGCATTTT.